Below are 31 T cell receptor beta chains sequenced from a single sample in a study of molecular identifiers for immune sequencing clone quantification. TCRdb re-called the PCR reads through MiXCR, storing one row per CDR3 protein. The data show about 70,000 distinct CDR3 sequences, less than 20% seen once. Sequenced: naive CD8+ T cells from blood, with Jurkat cell RNA spiked in. As for subset: FACS-sorted CD8+CD4-CCR7+CD45RA+ naive T cells. The receptor source for this set is a human donor in good health. Some libraries in this study had Jurkat cell RNA spiked in.

This clonotype was counted ten times or more. The rearrangement uses TRBV20-1 and TRBJ1-3; the D gene is possibly TRBD1 (5 bases). The CDR3 is made up of 15 amino acids. The V end was cut by 0 bases, the J end by 0 bases, with 9 bases between. Germline V gene data show CDR1 as DFQATT and CDR2 as SNEGSKA (reference sequence). CDR3 nucleotides: TGCAGTGCTAGAGATCTGGGGGGCTCTGGAAACACCATATATTTT. Amino acid sequence: CSARDLGGSGNTIYF.

The V call is TRBV19, the J call TRBJ2-2; D unresolved. The CDR3 loop spans 16 amino acids. Per the germline V gene, CDR1 is LNHDA and CDR2 is SQIVND (reference sequence). V was cut by 3 bases and J by 0 bases, with 11 bases left in between. CDR3 DNA: TGTGCCAGTAGTATCCTTCCCCCGCCGAACACCGGGGAGCTGTTTTTT. This translates into CASSILPPPNTGELFF.

This clonotype was seen just once. Just one base apart from a much larger clone, this may be a read error. CDR3 protein: CVSSFWGPSHELYSNQPQHF. The DNA of the CDR3 is TGTGTCAGCAGTTTTTGGGGACCCTCACACGAATTATATAGCAATCAGCCCCAGCATTTT. This chain links TRBV12-3 or TRBV12-4 with TRBJ1-5, with D maybe TRBD1 (5 bases). The CDR3 has 20 amino acids.

V is TRBV28 and J is TRBJ2-2, with D uncertain. V lost 4 bases, J lost 10 bases, and 13 bases lay in between. This CDR3 region has 13 residues. Germline CDR1 and CDR2: MDHEN and SYDVKM. CDR3 loop: CASSSWESVELFF. The CDR3 nucleotides are TGTGCCAGCAGTTCATGGGAATCCGTGGAGCTGTTTTTT. The full variable domain, in which reference TRBV28 and TRBJ2-2 provide the parts outside the CDR3, is DVKVTQSSRYLVKRTGEKVFLECVQDMDHENMFWYRQDPGLGLRLIYFSYDVKMKEKGDIPEGYSVSREKKERFSLILESASTNQTSMYLCASSSWESVELFFGEGSRLTVL.

This clonotype was counted ten times or more. The genes are TRBV4-1 and TRBJ2-7, with D perhaps matching TRBD1 (6 bases). Trimming removed 2 bases from V and 3 bases from J, with 14 bases in between. Per germline, CDR1 MGHRA and CDR2 YSYEKL. This CDR3 is built from 15 residues. Written as DNA, the CDR3 is TGCGCCAGCAGCCAACACGGGACACTGAACTACGAGCAGTACTTC. This gives the protein CASSQHGTLNYEQYF.

This clonotype has a count of ten or more. This chain uses TRBV4-1 with TRBJ1-1; D uncertain. V lost 1 base and J lost 4, with 7 bases in between. Germline V lookup: CDR1 MGHRA, CDR2 YSYEKL. The CDR3 is made up of 13 amino acids. CDR3 sequence (DNA): TGCGCCAGCAGCCAAGGGGCTGTCACTGAAGCTTTCTTT. This sequence encodes CASSQGAVTEAFF.

As to this clonotype: A much larger clonotype is one base distant, so this may be a read error. The chain has TRBV12-3 or TRBV12-4 and TRBJ2-7; D gene ambiguous. With 6 bases removed from V and 4 bases from J, the gap between germline ends came to 7 bases. This CDR3 has 11 amino acids. CDR3 DNA: TGTGCCAGCAGCCAGCTTTACGAGCAGTACTTC. Translating it yields CASSQLYEQYF.

This clonotype was seen ten or more times. The chain has TRBV19 and TRBJ1-1; no clear D gene. Germline V gene sequence: CDR1 LNHDA, CDR2 SQIVND (reference sequence). CDR3 length: 12 amino acids. Deletions cut 4 bases from V and 6 bases from J, with 9 bases between. This CDR3 is CASSTHPAEAFF. The DNA of the CDR3 is TGTGCCAGTAGTACCCACCCCGCTGAAGCTTTCTTT. The whole variable domain, remainder taken from reference TRBV19 and TRBJ1-1, is DGGITQSPKYLFRKEGQNVTLSCEQNLNHDAMYWYRQDPGQGLRLIYYSQIVNDFQKGDIAEGYSVSREKKESFPLTVTSAQKNPTAFYLCASSTHPAEAFFGQGTRLTVV.

Notes on this clonotype: A much larger clone lies a single base off, so this may be a read error. The chain uses TRBV20-1 and TRBJ2-1; TRBD2 matches 7 bases. The CDR3 runs 19 residues. From germline, CDR1 is DFQATT and CDR2 SNEGSKA (reference sequence). The CDR3 here is CGARDPIRARETSYNEQFF. In nucleotides, the CDR3 is TGCGGTGCTAGAGATCCGATCCGTGCGCGGGAGACCTCCTACAATGAGCAGTTCTTC.

The sample holds many counts of this clonotype. The rearrangement joins TRBV27 to TRBJ1-1, with TRBD1 as a possible D gene (6 bases). This CDR3 has 18 residues. Germline lookup yields CDR1 MNHEY and CDR2 SMNVEV (reference sequence). The V and J ends lost 6 bases and 0 bases respectively, with 23 bases between them. CDR3 DNA sequence: TGTGCCAGCAGGGGTTTGTGGGGGGCTGAGGGAATGAACACTGAAGCTTTCTTT. Its translation is CASRGLWGAEGMNTEAFF.

This clonotype turned up a few times. The chain couples TRBV6-1 to TRBJ2-1, with 8 bases fitting TRBD1. Germline V lookup: CDR1 MNHNS, CDR2 SASEGT. The CDR3 is made up of 13 amino acids. V dropped 6 bases and J dropped 7; count of bases not matched to a gene: 5. The CDR3 region is CASSRNRGNEQFF. Written as DNA, the CDR3 is TGTGCCAGCAGCCGAAACAGGGGGAATGAGCAGTTCTTC.

This clonotype has a count of ten or more. The V and J genes are TRBV11-2 and TRBJ2-1; possible D gene TRBD2, 5 bases. Germline values: CDR1 SGHAT, CDR2 FQNNGV. The CDR3 has 15 residues. V lost 4 bases, J lost 9 bases, and 19 bases lay in between. The CDR3 sequence is CASSSGRTGISEQFF. CDR3 bases: TGTGCCAGCAGCTCCGGACGGACGGGAATCTCTGAGCAGTTCTTC.

This clonotype has a count of ten or more. The CDR3 bases are TGTGCCAGCGCGGCGGGACTAGCGGGAGGGCCCGGGGAGCTGTTTTTT. This encodes CASAAGLAGGPGELFF. The chain carries TRBV27 and TRBJ2-2, with 16 nucleotides matching TRBD2. In germline, CDR1 is MNHEY, CDR2 SMNVEV (reference sequence). V was pared by 8 bases and J by 6 bases, with 6 bases of the junction left unmatched. CDR3 size: 16 residues.

This clonotype came up many times. This rearrangement joins TRBV6-1 to TRBJ1-1; 7 nucleotides line up with TRBD1. Germline CDR1 reads MNHNS; CDR2 reads SASEGT. The CDR3 contains 15 residues. J was trimmed by 4 bases and V by 2 bases; bases with no gene match: 7. CDR3 DNA sequence: TGTGCCAGCAGTGAATGGACACAGGGGCTCACTGAAGCTTTCTTT. Protein: CASSEWTQGLTEAFF.

This clonotype was picked up many times. The CDR3 loop is CASSWGTIDIQYF. CDR3 coding DNA: TGTGCCAGCAGTTGGGGGACTATAGACATTCAGTACTTC. This chain connects TRBV28 to TRBJ2-4; 7 bases align to TRBD2. The CDR3 loop spans 13 amino acids. From germline, CDR1 is MDHEN and CDR2 SYDVKM. Trimming took 4 bases from V and 8 from J; bases not matched to a gene: 5.

The CDR3 sequence: CASSQDGTAQETQYF. The CDR3 DNA sequence: TGCGCCAGCAGCCAAGATGGGACAGCTCAAGAGACCCAGTACTTC. The chain joins TRBV4-1 to TRBJ2-5; 7 bases are shared with TRBD1. The CDR3 has 15 residues. The trim removed 0 bases at V and 2 bases at J, leaving 3 bases unmatched. The germline CDR1 and CDR2 sequences are MGHRA and YSYEKL.

Many counts were recorded for this clonotype. This chain connects TRBV4-1 to TRBJ1-1, with D hard to call. From germline, CDR1 is MGHRA and CDR2 YSYEKL. The CDR3 is 11 residues long. With 3 bases removed from V and 1 base from J, the gap between germline ends came to 0 bases. The CDR3 here is CASSQNTEAFF. CDR3 DNA sequence: TGCGCCAGCAGCCAGAACACTGAAGCTTTCTTT.

Details on this clonotype: Given a much more abundant clone one base away, this may be a read error. V gene TRBV7-8 combines with J gene TRBJ2-1; 8 bases map to TRBD2. V dropped 8 bases and J dropped 7; count of bases not matched to a gene: 13. This CDR3 is built from 15 residues. Germline CDR1 reads SGHVS; CDR2 reads FQNEAQ. The CDR3 here is CASGPFSGMSNEQFF. The CDR3 DNA sequence: TGTGCCAGCGGCCCCTTTAGCGGGATGAGTAATGAGCAGTTCTTC.

There are many counts of this clonotype. This chain connects TRBV4-2 to TRBJ2-2; 9 bases align to TRBD1. Germline V gene lookup returns CDR1 LGHNA and CDR2 YNFKEQ. The CDR3 runs to 16 residues. V dropped 0 bases and J dropped 5; count of bases not matched to a gene: 4. The CDR3 spells CASSQEQGASTGELFF. CDR3 nucleotide sequence: TGTGCCAGCAGCCAAGAACAGGGGGCGAGTACCGGGGAGCTGTTTTTT.

This clonotype was counted between two and nine times. The chain couples TRBV11-2 to TRBJ1-3; unclear D gene. The CDR3 runs 16 residues. V was trimmed by 0 bases and J by 4 bases, leaving 13 bases between them. The V gene's germline CDR1 is SGHAT and CDR2 FQNNGV. In nucleotides, the CDR3 is TGTGCCAGCAGCTTAGAGGCGGAGGGTACGGGAAACACCATATATTTT. Protein sequence: CASSLEAEGTGNTIYF.

As concerns this clonotype: A much larger clone is a single base away; this may be a read error. The gene calls are TRBV4-2 and TRBJ2-3; 8 nucleotides match TRBD2. This CDR3 spans 15 amino acids. Germline assignment: CDR1 LGHNA and CDR2 YNFKEQ. The CDR3 DNA sequence: TGTGCCGGCAGCCAAGATAGACTAGCGAGAGATACGCAGTATTTT. It translates to CAGSQDRLARDTQYF.

The sample holds many counts of this clonotype. The rearrangement joins TRBV5-5 to TRBJ2-2; 9 nucleotides line up with TRBD1. Germline trimming cut 3 bases from V and 5 bases from J; bases unmatched to any gene: 8. The CDR3 is made up of 16 amino acids. CDR1 is SGHKS and CDR2 is YYEKEE in the germline V gene (reference sequence). DNA of the CDR3: TGTGCCAGCAGCTCAGACAGGGGGGCCTTGACCGGGGAGCTGTTTTTT. Its translation is CASSSDRGALTGELFF.

This clonotype was recorded many times. The chain has TRBV30 and TRBJ2-7; D is unresolved. CDR1 and CDR2 (germline): GTSNPN, SVGIG (reference sequence). This CDR3 is 13 amino acids long. Trimming took 0 bases from V and 2 from J, leaving 8 bases between them. CDR3 sequence (DNA): TGTGCCTGGAGTGTAGGGCCAACCTACGAGCAGTACTTC. As protein: CAWSVGPTYEQYF.

DNA of the CDR3: TGCAGTGCTAGAGATGTGGGGACACAACAAAACTATGGCTACACCTTC. It is translated as CSARDVGTQQNYGYTF. The chain uses TRBV20-1 and TRBJ1-2, with D possibly being TRBD1 (6 bases). Trimming pared 0 bases from V and 2 bases from J, leaving 16 bases between. In germline, CDR1 is DFQATT, CDR2 SNEGSKA (reference sequence). The CDR3 is made up of 16 amino acids.

There are many counts of this clonotype. The chain recombines TRBV30 with TRBJ2-3; 7 nucleotides match TRBD1. Looked up from germline, CDR1 is GTSNPN and CDR2 is SVGIG (reference sequence). The V segment lost 2 bases and the J segment 6 bases; nucleotides outside the gene matches: 8. This CDR3 contains 14 residues. CDR3 in amino acids: CAWSPWTGGDTQYF. The CDR3 DNA reads as TGTGCCTGGAGTCCCTGGACAGGCGGTGATACGCAGTATTTT. Based on the CDR3 plus reference TRBV30 and TRBJ2-3, the full variable domain is SQTIHQWPATLVQPVGSPLSLECTVEGTSNPNLYWYRQAAGRGLQLLFYSVGIGQISSEVPQNLSASRPQDRQFILSSKKLLLSDSGFYLCAWSPWTGGDTQYFGPGTRLTVL.

This clonotype was seen repeatedly, ten times or more. The V and J genes are TRBV7-6 and TRBJ2-5; D may be TRBD1 (6 bases). The V end was cut by 4 bases, the J end by 3 bases, with 12 bases between. From germline, CDR1 is SGHVS and CDR2 FNYEAQ. The CDR3 consists of 14 residues. The CDR3 sequence is CASSSRTVKETQYF. CDR3 sequence (DNA): TGTGCCAGCAGCTCCCGGACAGTAAAAGAGACCCAGTACTTC.

A remark on this clonotype: A much larger clone is a single base away; this may be a read error. The rearrangement uses TRBV7-8 and TRBJ2-5, with D possibly TRBD1 on 5 matching bases. Trimming stripped 3 bases from V and 9 bases from J, with 14 bases between. The CDR3 is 13 residues long. Germline V CDR1 and CDR2: SGHVS, FQNEAQ. CDR3 in DNA: TGTGCCAGCAGCTTGGCAGGGCCTAAGTCCCAGTACTTC. Translation gives CASSLAGPKSQYF.

In its sample, this clonotype was seen a few times. The chain couples TRBV19 to TRBJ2-2, with a weak D call TRBD1 (5 bases). In germline, CDR1 is LNHDA, CDR2 SQIVND (reference sequence). Deletions cut 1 base from V and 7 bases from J, with 7 bases between. This CDR3 spans 13 amino acids. The CDR3 spells CASSIVGLGELFF. DNA for the CDR3: TGTGCCAGTAGTATAGTGGGGCTCGGGGAGCTGTTTTTT.

This clonotype was recorded many times. The chain employs TRBV19 and TRBJ2-2, with D maybe TRBD1 (5 bases). V lost 10 bases and J 6 bases, leaving 27 bases between the germline ends. CDR1 and CDR2 (germline): LNHDA, SQIVND (reference sequence). The CDR3 loop spans 17 amino acids. CDR3 loop: CATSYRAGRSVAGELFF. In DNA, the CDR3 is TGTGCCACATCCTACCGGGCAGGGCGGTCGGTGGCCGGGGAGCTGTTTTTT. Combining the CDR3 with reference TRBV19 and TRBJ2-2 gives the whole variable domain DGGITQSPKYLFRKEGQNVTLSCEQNLNHDAMYWYRQDPGQGLRLIYYSQIVNDFQKGDIAEGYSVSREKKESFPLTVTSAQKNPTAFYLCATSYRAGRSVAGELFFGEGSRLTVL.

This clonotype was recorded many times. The rearrangement joins TRBV7-8 to TRBJ2-7; D gene unclear. Trimming removed 5 bases at V and 5 bases at J, with 16 bases between. Germline V gene data show CDR1 as SGHVS and CDR2 as FQNEAQ. This CDR3 is 14 amino acids long. DNA of the CDR3: TGTGCCAGCAGCGTGCGACCGACCCCCCACGAGCAGTACTTC. It translates to CASSVRPTPHEQYF.

J is TRBJ2-7 and V is TRBV28; possible D gene TRBD1, 5 bases. The V gene lost 5 bases and the J gene lost 5 bases, with 16 bases spanning the gap. Germline V gene lookup returns CDR1 MDHEN and CDR2 SYDVKM. The CDR3 contains 14 residues. CDR3 in DNA: TGTGCCAGCAGTCCGTGGACAAGGTCCAACGAGCAGTACTTC. Its translation is CASSPWTRSNEQYF.